This entry lists 4 T cell receptor beta chains sequenced from one sample in a study of T cells expressing NK-cell markers. TCRdb reprocessed the 5' RACE reads and keeps a single row for each CDR3 protein, giving no DNA. This listing includes almost 450,000 distinct CDR3 sequences. Sequencing was performed on blood T cells: a sorted CD56 or NKG2C T cell subset, CD4+ or CD8+ T cells, or bulk PBMC T cells (not recorded which). These receptors were obtained from a woman aged 18 to 75 in good health.

The J gene is TRBJ2-7, the V gene TRBV7-7; TCRdb reports TRBD2, a call that lacks DNA to check it against. The V gene's germline CDR1 is SSHAT and CDR2 FNYEAQ (reference sequence). There are 18 residues in the CDR3. CDR3 sequence: CASSPQGGGRALVYEQYF.

This chain connects TRBV20-1 to TRBJ2-7. Germline CDR1 reads DFQATT; CDR2 reads SNEGSKA (reference sequence). This CDR3 has 14 amino acids. CDR3 residues: CSARNSGSPYEQYF.

The V call is TRBV29-1, the J call TRBJ2-1; TCRdb designates TRBD1, a call that cannot be tested without DNA. From germline, CDR1 is SQVTM and CDR2 ANQGSEA. CDR3 length: 12 amino acids. The CDR3 loop is CSVARELLGEFF.

The chain links TRBV7-9 to TRBJ2-3; the TCRdb call, TRBD1, lacks DNA for checking. CDR1 is SEHNR and CDR2 is FQNEAQ in the germline V gene (reference sequence). This CDR3 region has 16 residues. The CDR3 reads CASSSRRDVSTDTQYF.